This T cell receptor beta chain was sequenced for a study of regulatory T cells in long-lasting Graves disease. Time point here: persistent/refractory GD, antithyroid drugs over 5 years with positive TRAb. Extracted RNA from PBMCs served as the source of the TCR library. Points from the study as a whole: Persistent disease exhibited a predilection for TRBV28, TRBJ1-2 and TRBJ2-5. Thyroid tissue was not sampled; only peripheral blood was.

HTBI primers from iRepertoire and Arm-PCR of CDR3 regions yielded the TCR beta libraries. A single record per CDR3 protein comes from TCRdb applying MiXCR to the multiplex PCR reads. The sample lists around 450,000 distinct CDR3 sequences, 20% to 25% occurring once. With respect to this clonotype: Its antigen is unknown.

The CDR3 runs to 14 residues. The germline V and J ends were trimmed by 2 bases and 3 bases, with 8 bases remaining between them. Germline V gene lookup returns CDR1 MNHEY and CDR2 SVGAGI. Sequenced here: peripheral blood mononuclear cells (PBMCs), sampled when the disease was refractory, from a patient treated with antithyroid drugs. The rearrangement uses TRBV6-5 and TRBJ1-5; D perhaps matches TRBD1 (5 bases). The receptor was isolated from a female donor with Graves disease. CDR3 sequence: CASSYQGYNQPQHF. The CDR3 DNA follows: TGTGCCAGCAGTTACCAGGGCTACAATCAGCCCCAGCATTTT.